The following is a T cell receptor beta chain sequence with its context. The data were taken from a study of regulatory T cells in long-lasting Graves disease. Libraries of TCR beta came from iRepertoire HTBI primers plus Arm-PCR of CDR3 regions. TCRdb used MiXCR to reprocess the multiplex PCR reads, holding one entry per CDR3 protein. The data show hundreds of thousands of distinct CDR3 sequences, approximately 15% seen once. As to time point: newly diagnosed GD, antithyroid drugs for less than 3 months. After RNA was extracted from PBMCs, the TCR library was made from it. There are 15 residues in the CDR3. The germline CDR1 and CDR2 sequences are DFQATT and SNEGSKA (reference sequence). V lost 5 bases to trimming and J lost 4 bases; unmatched junction nucleotides: 9. This same sample was also taken into another study, of T cells in Graves' hyperthyroidism and ophthalmopathy. This second report adds: Researchers defined stable Graves' hyperthyroidism as no ophthalmopathy progression within 18 months. For the diagnoses, clinical symptoms, serum thyroxine and TRAb, thyroid ultrasound and orbital computed tomography were used.

The sequencing used peripheral blood mononuclear cells (PBMCs), collected at new diagnosis, from a patient treated with antithyroid drugs. The origin of this receptor is a woman in her twenties or thirties with Graves disease. The V and J genes are TRBV20-1 and TRBJ2-3, with 10 bases matching TRBD2. DNA of the CDR3: TGCAGTGCTGGATCAAGCGGGAGGGCCTCAGATACGCAGTATTTT. Translated: CSAGSSGRASDTQYF.